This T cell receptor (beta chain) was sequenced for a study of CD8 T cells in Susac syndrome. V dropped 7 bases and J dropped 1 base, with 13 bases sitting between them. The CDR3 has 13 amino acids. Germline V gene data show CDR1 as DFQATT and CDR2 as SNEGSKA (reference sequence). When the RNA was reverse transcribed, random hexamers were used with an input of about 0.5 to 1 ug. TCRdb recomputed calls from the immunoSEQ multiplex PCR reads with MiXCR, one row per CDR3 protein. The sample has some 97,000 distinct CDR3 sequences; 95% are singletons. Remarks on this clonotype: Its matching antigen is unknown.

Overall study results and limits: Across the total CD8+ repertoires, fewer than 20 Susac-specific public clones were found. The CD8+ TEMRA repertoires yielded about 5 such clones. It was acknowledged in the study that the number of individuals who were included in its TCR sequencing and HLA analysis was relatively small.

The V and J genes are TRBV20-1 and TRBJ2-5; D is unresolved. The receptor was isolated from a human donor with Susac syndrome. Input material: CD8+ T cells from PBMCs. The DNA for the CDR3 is TGCAGTGTCACTTCGCCTCCCCAAGAGACCCAGTACTTC. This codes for CSVTSPPQETQYF.